These 18 T cell receptor beta chains were sequenced from one sample in a study of circulating and synovial CD4+ cells in juvenile arthritis. TCRdb's table, derived via immunoSEQ multiplex PCR, lists solely in-frame clones and lacks some. This table holds fewer than 35,000 clones, less than 97% found once. Source material: CD4+ T cells from blood. Receptors originate from a human donor with juvenile idiopathic arthritis.

This clone was seen a few times. The chain employs TRBV19 and TRBJ1-4, with D possibly matching TRBD1 (6 bases). Trimming pared 6 bases from V and 8 bases from J, leaving 16 bases between. The CDR3 runs 14 residues. From germline, CDR1 is LNHDA and CDR2 SQIVND (reference sequence). For the CDR3, the DNA is TGTGCCAGTAGCCAAGGGGGTTCGCGAGAAAAACTGTTTTTT. Translated, it gives CASSQGGSREKLFF.

This chain links TRBV7-9 with TRBJ1-4, with unresolved D. CDR3 size: 15 residues. Looked up from germline, CDR1 is SEHNR and CDR2 is FQNEAQ (reference sequence). The germline V and J ends were trimmed by 2 bases and 2 bases, with 9 bases remaining between them. CDR3 residues: CASSLQAGTNEKLFF. Here the CDR3 DNA reads TGTGCCAGCAGCTTACAGGCTGGGACTAATGAAAAACTGTTTTTT.

This chain connects TRBV27 to TRBJ2-5; 7 nucleotides agree with TRBD2. Unmatched junction bases numbered 4, after V lost 0 bases and J lost 9 bases. Germline loops: CDR1 MNHEY, CDR2 SMNVEV (reference sequence). The CDR3 runs to 13 residues. CDR3: CASSLSAGVAQYF. The DNA of the CDR3 is TGTGCCAGCAGTTTATCTGCGGGAGTGGCCCAGTACTTC.

V gene TRBV5-1 combines with J gene TRBJ1-1; weak D call: TRBD1 (5 bases). The CDR3 runs to 14 residues. CDR1 and CDR2 from the germline V gene are SGHRS and YFSETQ. The V and J ends lost 2 bases and 3 bases respectively, with 11 bases between them. The CDR3 region has the DNA TGCGCCAGCAGCTTCGCAGGGCCCGACACTGAAGCTTTCTTT. The encoded protein is CASSFAGPDTEAFF.

The gene calls are TRBV5-6 and TRBJ1-1, with D perhaps matching TRBD1 (5 bases). CDR1 and CDR2 (germline): SGHDT, YYEEEE. Trimming shortened V by 0 bases and J by 4 bases, and 16 bases separated the two germline ends. This CDR3 spans 16 amino acids. The CDR3 region is CASSLGSRGGTTEAFF. CDR3 sequence (DNA): TGTGCCAGCAGCTTGGGTTCTCGGGGCGGGACCACTGAAGCTTTCTTT. The full variable domain, rest sourced from reference TRBV5-6 and TRBJ1-1, is DAGVTQSPTHLIKTRGQQVTLRCSPKSGHDTVSWYQQALGQGPQFIFQYYEEEERQRGNFPDRFSGHQFPNYSSELNVNALLLGDSALYLCASSLGSRGGTTEAFFGQGTRLTVV.

This rearrangement joins TRBV5-4 to TRBJ1-1, with 7 positions matching TRBD1. Germline loops: CDR1 SGHNT, CDR2 YYREEE (reference sequence). V lost 1 base to trimming and J lost 6 bases; unmatched junction nucleotides: 0. The CDR3 runs 12 residues. CDR3 DNA sequence: TGTGCCAGCAGCTTGCAGGGGGCTGAAGCTTTCTTT. It is translated as CASSLQGAEAFF.

The gene calls are TRBV19 and TRBJ1-2; D unresolved. CDR3 size: 12 residues. Germline assignment: CDR1 LNHDA and CDR2 SQIVND (reference sequence). The V end lost 3 bases, the J end lost 4 bases, and 6 bases lay between the germline ends. Here the CDR3 reads CASSMASYGYTF. In nucleotides, the CDR3 is TGTGCCAGTAGTATGGCCAGCTATGGCTACACCTTC.

This clone was picked up a small number of times. The gene calls are TRBV19 and TRBJ2-7; TRBD2 might be the D (5 bases). This CDR3 contains 15 residues. Trimming removed 3 bases at V and 2 bases at J, with 14 bases between. The germline V gene encodes CDR1 LNHDA and CDR2 SQIVND (reference sequence). The CDR3 sequence is CASSMAGGSPYEQYF. In nucleotides, the CDR3 is TGTGCCAGTAGTATGGCGGGTGGGAGCCCCTACGAGCAGTACTTC.

The chain employs TRBV29-1 and TRBJ2-1, with D maybe TRBD1 (5 bases). Germline-derived CDR1 and CDR2 are SQVTM and ANQGSEA. The CDR3 loop spans 12 amino acids. The V end was cut by 7 bases, the J end by 11 bases, with 18 bases between. CDR3 DNA sequence: TGCAGCGCATCCACCCCAGGGCGCAAGCAGTTCTTC. Amino acid sequence: CSASTPGRKQFF.

The chain's CDR3 is CASSQDLQGAREQYF. CDR3 sequence (DNA): TGCGCCAGCAGCCAAGACCTGCAGGGGGCGAGGGAGCAGTACTTC. The chain couples TRBV4-3 to TRBJ2-7; 8 bases are a match to TRBD1. This CDR3 has 15 amino acids. V shed 0 bases and J 7 bases; nucleotides not matched to a gene: 8. From germline, CDR1 is LGHNA and CDR2 YSLEER.

The chain couples TRBV7-3 to TRBJ1-2; 10 nucleotides align to TRBD1. The ends lost 5 bases at V and 5 bases at J; junction bases unmatched: 8. Germline V lookup: CDR1 SGHTA, CDR2 FQGTGA. The CDR3 extends over 15 amino acids. The CDR3 protein is CASSRATGQGYGYTF. CDR3 DNA: TGTGCCAGCAGCCGGGCTACGGGACAGGGGTATGGCTACACCTTC.

V is TRBV10-3 and J is TRBJ2-4; 8 bases are a match to TRBD2. With V trimmed by 0 bases and J by 5 bases, 9 bases remained unmatched. CDR1 ENHRY and CDR2 SYGVKD come from the germline V gene. CDR3 length equals 17 residues. The CDR3 sequence: CAISESILAGIENIQYF. In nucleotides, the CDR3 is TGTGCCATCAGTGAGTCGATATTAGCGGGGATCGAAAACATTCAGTACTTC.

The chain uses TRBV19 and TRBJ1-2, with TRBD1 matching 7 bases. CDR3 size: 15 residues. Per the germline V gene, CDR1 is LNHDA and CDR2 is SQIVND (reference sequence). Trimming removed 9 bases from V and 4 bases from J; junction bases left unmatched: 14. The CDR3 is CASSTGDRALYGYTF. CDR3 nucleotide sequence: TGTGCCAGCAGCACAGGAGACAGGGCCCTCTATGGCTACACCTTC.

This chain connects TRBV30 to TRBJ1-2, with 9 nucleotides matching TRBD1. The germline V gene encodes CDR1 GTSNPN and CDR2 SVGIG (reference sequence). V dropped 5 bases and J dropped 4; count of bases not matched to a gene: 5. The CDR3 spans 13 residues. In DNA form, the CDR3 reads TGTGCCTGGGGGGGACAGGGAGGCTATGGCTACACCTTC. As protein: CAWGGQGGYGYTF.

This rearrangement joins TRBV28 to TRBJ2-3; TRBD1 aligns across 9 bases. The CDR3 is 11 amino acids. Per germline, CDR1 MDHEN and CDR2 SYDVKM. Germline trimming cut 6 bases from V and 10 bases from J; bases unmatched to any gene: 2. CDR3 in amino acids: CASSGTGSQYF. The DNA of the CDR3 is TGTGCCAGCAGCGGGACAGGGTCGCAGTATTTT.

This chain uses TRBV5-4 with TRBJ1-6; the match to TRBD1 covers 7 bases. The CDR3 covers 14 residues. Per germline, CDR1 SGHNT and CDR2 YYREEE (reference sequence). Trimming at V came to 2 bases and at J to 8 bases, leaving 4 bases not matched to a gene. DNA of the CDR3: TGTGCCAGCAGCTTTGCAGGGGGAGATTCACCCCTCCACTTT. Protein product: CASSFAGGDSPLHF.

V and J are TRBV5-1 and TRBJ2-7, with D perhaps matching TRBD2 (5 bases). V gave up 4 bases and J gave up 4 bases, with 15 bases separating them. The germline V gene encodes CDR1 SGHRS and CDR2 YFSETQ. The CDR3 has 14 amino acids. CDR3 in DNA: TGCGCCAGCAGCCTAGGCAGCGGTCTTTACGAGCAGTACTTC. Residues: CASSLGSGLYEQYF.

This chain links TRBV27 with TRBJ1-4, with D possibly matching TRBD1 (6 bases). The germline gives CDR1 MNHEY, CDR2 SMNVEV (reference sequence). The CDR3 has 15 amino acids. V was trimmed by 1 base and J by 4 bases, leaving 10 bases between them. CDR3 nucleotide sequence: TGTGCCAGCAGTTTATATGCAGGGGTTAATGAAAAACTGTTTTTT. Amino acids: CASSLYAGVNEKLFF.